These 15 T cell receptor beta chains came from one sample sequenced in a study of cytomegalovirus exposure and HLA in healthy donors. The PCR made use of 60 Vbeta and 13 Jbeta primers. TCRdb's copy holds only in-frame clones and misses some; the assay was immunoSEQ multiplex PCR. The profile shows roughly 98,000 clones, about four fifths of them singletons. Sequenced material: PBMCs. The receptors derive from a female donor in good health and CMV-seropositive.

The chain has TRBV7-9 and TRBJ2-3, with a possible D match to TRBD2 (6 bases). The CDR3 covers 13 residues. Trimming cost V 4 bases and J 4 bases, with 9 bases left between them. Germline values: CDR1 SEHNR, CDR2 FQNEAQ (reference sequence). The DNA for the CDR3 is TGTGCCAGCAGCTATCCGGGAGCAGATACGCAGTATTTT. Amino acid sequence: CASSYPGADTQYF.

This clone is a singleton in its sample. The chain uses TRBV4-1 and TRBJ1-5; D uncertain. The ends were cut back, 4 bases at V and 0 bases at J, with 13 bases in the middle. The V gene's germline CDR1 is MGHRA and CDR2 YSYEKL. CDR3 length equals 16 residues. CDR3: CASSPAGLYSNQPQHF. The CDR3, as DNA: TGCGCCAGCAGCCCTGCAGGATTATATAGCAATCAGCCCCAGCATTTT.

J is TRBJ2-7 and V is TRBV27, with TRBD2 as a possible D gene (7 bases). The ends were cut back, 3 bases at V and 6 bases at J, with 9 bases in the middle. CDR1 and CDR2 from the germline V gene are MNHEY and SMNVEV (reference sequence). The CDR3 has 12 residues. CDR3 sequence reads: CASSLGGAEQYF. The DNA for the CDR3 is TGTGCCAGCAGTTTGGGGGGGGCCGAGCAGTACTTC.

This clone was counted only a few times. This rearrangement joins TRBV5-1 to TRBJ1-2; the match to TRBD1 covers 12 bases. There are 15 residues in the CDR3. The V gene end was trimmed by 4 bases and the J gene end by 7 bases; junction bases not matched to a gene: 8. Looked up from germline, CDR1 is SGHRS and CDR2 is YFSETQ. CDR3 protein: CASSPAGTGGTGYTF. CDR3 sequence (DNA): TGCGCCAGCAGCCCAGCCGGGACAGGGGGCACTGGCTACACCTTC.

CDR3 amino acids: CASSPNGRGETQYF. The DNA of the CDR3 is TGTGCCAGCAGCCCAAATGGCCGAGGGGAGACCCAGTACTTC. The chain joins TRBV7-2 to TRBJ2-5, with a possible D match to TRBD2 (5 bases). Trimming pared 5 bases from V and 5 bases from J, leaving 15 bases between. This CDR3 spans 14 amino acids. In germline, CDR1 is SGHTA, CDR2 FQGNSA.

CDR3 sequence (DNA): TGTGCCAGCAGCCAACAGGTCTATGAGCAGTTCTTC. Residues: CASSQQVYEQFF. The rearrangement uses TRBV11-2 and TRBJ2-1; maybe TRBD1 (5 bases). Germline loops: CDR1 SGHAT, CDR2 FQNNGV. This CDR3 has 12 residues. With 5 bases removed from V and 8 bases from J, the gap between germline ends came to 10 bases.

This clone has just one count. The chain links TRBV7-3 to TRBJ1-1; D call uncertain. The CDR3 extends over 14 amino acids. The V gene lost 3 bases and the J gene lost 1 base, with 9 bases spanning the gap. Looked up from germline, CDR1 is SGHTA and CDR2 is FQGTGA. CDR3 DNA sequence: TGTGCCAGCAGCTTCCTCGGGAGGAACACTGAAGCTTTCTTT. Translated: CASSFLGRNTEAFF. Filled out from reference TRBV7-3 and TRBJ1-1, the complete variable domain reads GAGVSQTPSNKVTEKGKYVELRCDPISGHTALYWYRQSLGQGPEFLIYFQGTGAADDSGLPNDRFFAVRPEGSVSTLKIQRTERGDSAVYLCASSFLGRNTEAFFGQGTRLTVV.

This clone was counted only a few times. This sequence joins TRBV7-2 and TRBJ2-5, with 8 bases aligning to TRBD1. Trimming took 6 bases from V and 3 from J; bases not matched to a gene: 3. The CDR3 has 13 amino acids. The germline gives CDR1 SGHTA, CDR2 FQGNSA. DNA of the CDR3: TGTGCCAGCAGGCCAGGGGGCGAAGAGACCCAGTACTTC. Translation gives CASRPGGEETQYF.

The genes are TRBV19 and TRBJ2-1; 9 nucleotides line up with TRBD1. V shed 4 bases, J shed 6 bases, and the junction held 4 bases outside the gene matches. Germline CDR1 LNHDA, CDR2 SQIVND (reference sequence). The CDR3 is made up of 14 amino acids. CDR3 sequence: CASSTGTGPNEQFF. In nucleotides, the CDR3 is TGTGCCAGTAGTACCGGGACAGGGCCCAATGAGCAGTTCTTC.

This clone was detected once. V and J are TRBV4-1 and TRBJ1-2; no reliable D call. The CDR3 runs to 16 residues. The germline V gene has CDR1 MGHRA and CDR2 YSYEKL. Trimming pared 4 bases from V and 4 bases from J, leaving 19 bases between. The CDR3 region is CASSPQGDSTVYGYTF. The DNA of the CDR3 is TGCGCCAGCAGCCCTCAAGGAGACTCAACGGTCTATGGCTACACCTTC.

The DNA for the CDR3 is TGCGCCAGCAGCTTGGGTGGGGGGGTGCTGAATGAAAAACTGTTTTTT. It codes for CASSLGGGVLNEKLFF. The chain is built from TRBV5-1 and TRBJ1-4, with D possibly TRBD1 on 5 matching bases. The V end lost 0 bases, the J end lost 5 bases, and 14 bases lay between the germline ends. The CDR3 consists of 16 residues. The germline CDR1 and CDR2 sequences are SGHRS and YFSETQ. The full variable domain, with the rest looked up from reference TRBV5-1 and TRBJ1-4, is KAGVTQTPRYLIKTRGQQVTLSCSPISGHRSVSWYQQTPGQGLQFLFEYFSETQRNKGNFPGRFSGRQFSNSRSEMNVSTLELGDSALYLCASSLGGGVLNEKLFFGSGTQLSVL.

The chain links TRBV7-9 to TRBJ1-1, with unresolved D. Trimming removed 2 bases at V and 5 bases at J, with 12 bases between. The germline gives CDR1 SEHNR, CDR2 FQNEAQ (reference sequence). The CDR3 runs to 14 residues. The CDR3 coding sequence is TGTGCCAGCAGCTTAAACACGGCGGGGACTGAAGCTTTCTTT. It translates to CASSLNTAGTEAFF. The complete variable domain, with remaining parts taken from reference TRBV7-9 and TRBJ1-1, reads DTGVSQNPRHKITKRGQNVTFRCDPISEHNRLYWYRQTLGQGPEFLTYFQNEAQLEKSRLLSDRFSAERPKGSFSTLEIQRTEQGDSAMYLCASSLNTAGTEAFFGQGTRLTVV.

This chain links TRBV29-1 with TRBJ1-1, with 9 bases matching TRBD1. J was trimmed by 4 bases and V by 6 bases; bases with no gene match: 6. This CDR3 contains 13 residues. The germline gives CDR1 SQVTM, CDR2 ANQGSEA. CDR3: CSVDRGGGTEAFF. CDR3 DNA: TGCAGCGTGGACAGGGGCGGTGGCACTGAAGCTTTCTTT.

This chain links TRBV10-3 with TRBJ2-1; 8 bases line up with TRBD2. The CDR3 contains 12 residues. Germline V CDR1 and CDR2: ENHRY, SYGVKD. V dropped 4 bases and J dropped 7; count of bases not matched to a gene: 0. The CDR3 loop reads CAISGLANEQFF. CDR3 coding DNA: TGTGCCATCAGTGGACTAGCGAATGAGCAGTTCTTC.

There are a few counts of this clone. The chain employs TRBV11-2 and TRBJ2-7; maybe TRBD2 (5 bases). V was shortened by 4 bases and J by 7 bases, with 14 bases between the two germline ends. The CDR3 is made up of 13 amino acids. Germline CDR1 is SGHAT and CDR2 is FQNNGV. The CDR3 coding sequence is TGTGCCAGCAGCTCCGAACGGAGGCTGGAGCAGTACTTC. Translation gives CASSSERRLEQYF.